This TCR beta chain comes out of a study of human T cells and chemical hapten exposure. TCRdb reanalysed the RACE reads using MiXCR and keeps one entry per CDR3 protein. The sample lists 85,000 to 100,000 distinct CDR3 sequences; 25% to 35% were seen once. Per germline, CDR1 MNHNS and CDR2 SASEGT. The CDR3 sequence is 16 residues long. The germline V and J ends were trimmed by 6 bases and 3 bases, with 18 bases remaining between them. This sample's time point: patch test 3, about 24 weeks after DPC sensitization. Treatment indicated: therapeutic diphenylcyclopropenone sensitization with weekly scalp DPC.

The receptor was isolated from a man aged 40-49 years with alopecia areata. Some clones in this sample may be carry-over from other donors' samples. The sample here was whole blood, taken in connection with sensitization to the hapten diphenylcyclopropenone (DPC). The chain recombines TRBV6-1 with TRBJ2-1; unclear D gene. The CDR3 loop reads CASRPPVRHRYNEQFF. Here the CDR3 DNA reads TGTGCCAGCAGGCCCCCGGTTAGACACCGCTACAATGAGCAGTTCTTC.